This TCR beta chain was documented in a study of cytotoxic CD8 clonotypes in ibrutinib-treated CLL. Background on the study: Of the patients, eleven to twelve were relapsed/refractory, over 14 treatment-naive and around 17 IGHV unmutated.

Sequenced by immunoSEQ multiplex PCR; TCRdb stores in-frame clones only, minus some. The sample yields 25,000 to 35,000 clones, approximately 85% seen once. This TCR was recovered from a human donor with chronic lymphocytic leukemia. Specimen: PBMCs, collected after 24 months of ibrutinib treatment.

CDR3 region: CASTYHGAGVTDTQYF. For the CDR3, the DNA is TGTGCCAGCACCTACCACGGAGCGGGGGTCACAGATACGCAGTATTTT. The chain links TRBV7-2 to TRBJ2-3; 8 nucleotides match TRBD2. Germline CDR1 reads SGHTA; CDR2 reads FQGNSA. The CDR3 consists of 16 residues. Trimming took 7 bases from V and 2 from J; bases not matched to a gene: 11.